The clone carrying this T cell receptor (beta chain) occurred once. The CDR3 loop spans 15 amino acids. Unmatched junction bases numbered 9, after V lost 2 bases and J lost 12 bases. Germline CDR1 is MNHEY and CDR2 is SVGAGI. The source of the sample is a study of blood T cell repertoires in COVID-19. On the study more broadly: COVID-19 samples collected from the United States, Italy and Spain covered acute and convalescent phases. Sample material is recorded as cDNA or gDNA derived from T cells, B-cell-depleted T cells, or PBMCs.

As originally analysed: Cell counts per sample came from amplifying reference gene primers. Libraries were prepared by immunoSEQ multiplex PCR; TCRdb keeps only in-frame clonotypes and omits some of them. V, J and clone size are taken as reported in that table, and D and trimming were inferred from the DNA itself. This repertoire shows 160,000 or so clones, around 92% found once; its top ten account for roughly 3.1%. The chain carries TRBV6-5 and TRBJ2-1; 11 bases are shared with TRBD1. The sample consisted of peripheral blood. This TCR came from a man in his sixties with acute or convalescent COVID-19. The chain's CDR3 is CASSYVGQGARGQFF. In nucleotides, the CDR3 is TGTGCCAGCAGTTACGTCGGACAGGGGGCCCGCGGGCAGTTCTTC.